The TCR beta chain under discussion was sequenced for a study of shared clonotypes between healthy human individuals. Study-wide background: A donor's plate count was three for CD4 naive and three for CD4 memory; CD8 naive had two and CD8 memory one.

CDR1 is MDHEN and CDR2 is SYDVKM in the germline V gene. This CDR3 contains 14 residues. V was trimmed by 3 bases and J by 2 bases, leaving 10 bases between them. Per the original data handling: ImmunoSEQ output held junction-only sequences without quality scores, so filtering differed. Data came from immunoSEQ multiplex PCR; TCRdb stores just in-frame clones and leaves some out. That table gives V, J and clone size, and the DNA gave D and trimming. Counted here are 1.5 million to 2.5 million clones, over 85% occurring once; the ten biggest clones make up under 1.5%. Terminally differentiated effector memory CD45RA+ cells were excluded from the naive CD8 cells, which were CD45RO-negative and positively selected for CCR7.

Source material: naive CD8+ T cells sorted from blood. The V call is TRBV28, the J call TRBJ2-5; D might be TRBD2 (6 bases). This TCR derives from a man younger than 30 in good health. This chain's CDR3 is CASSFSGVQETQYF. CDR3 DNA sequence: TGTGCCAGCAGTTTTTCGGGAGTTCAAGAGACCCAGTACTTC.